The rows below give T cell receptor beta chains drawn from one sample of a study of blood T cell repertoires in COVID-19. Sequencing used immunoSEQ multiplex PCR; TCRdb keeps in-frame clones, though not all of them. The sample lists 200,000 to 250,000 clones; approximately 90% were seen once. The sample taken for sequencing was peripheral blood. All receptors derive from a man between 60 and 75 years old who had recovered from COVID-19. CDR3s include the opening cysteine and the closing phenylalanine or tryptophan. Each record gives: clone size, V gene, J gene, D gene, CDR3 protein, CDR3 DNA. D genes are given only for firm matches. Rows give clone size only sometimes, using once, few, many, or a class for an expanded clone.

>-|TRBV3-1/TRBV3-2|TRBJ1-2|TRBD1
CASSPGTGGANYGYTF
TGTGCCAGCAGCCCCGGGACAGGGGGCGCTAACTATGGCTACACCTTC
>-|TRBV4-1|TRBJ1-1|-
CASSQVGISAFF
TGCGCCAGCAGCCAAGTCGGTATATCAGCTTTCTTT
>-|TRBV24-1|TRBJ2-3|TRBD2
CATSEEVAGGDTQYF
TGTGCCACCAGTGAGGAGGTAGCGGGGGGAGATACGCAGTATTTT
>-|TRBV6-5|TRBJ2-7|-
CASSYSRANLGYEQYF
TGTGCCAGCAGTTACTCGCGGGCTAATCTTGGCTACGAGCAGTACTTC
>-|TRBV19|TRBJ1-2|-
CASSMRFNSHGYTF
TGTGCCAGTAGTATGAGGTTTAATAGTCATGGCTACACCTTC
>-|TRBV7-9|TRBJ1-1|-
CASSLVLGGEAFF
TGTGCCAGCAGCTTAGTGCTTGGCGGGGAAGCTTTCTTT
>-|TRBV7-9|TRBJ1-6|-
CASSLLGDNSPLHF
TGTGCCAGCAGCCTACTAGGCGATAATTCACCCCTCCACTTT
>-|TRBV5-4|TRBJ1-2|-
CASSLVDSTYGYTF
TGTGCCAGCAGCTTGGTAGACAGCACCTACGGCTACACCTTC
>-|TRBV6-2/TRBV6-3|TRBJ1-4|-
CASSYSTGLHEKLFF
TGTGCCAGCAGTTACTCGACAGGCCTCCATGAAAAACTGTTTTTT
>-|TRBV9|TRBJ2-7|-
CASSVEAASSYEQYF
TGTGCCAGCAGCGTAGAAGCGGCGAGCTCCTACGAGCAGTACTTC
>-|TRBV9|TRBJ1-1|-
CASSVGGRTEAFF
TGTGCCAGCAGCGTAGGGGGGAGGACTGAAGCTTTCTTT
>-|TRBV30|TRBJ2-7|TRBD1
CAWSVLGGAYEQYF
TGTGCCTGGAGTGTATTAGGGGGCGCTTACGAGCAGTACTTC
>-|TRBV18|TRBJ2-5|-
CASSFGPFDREETQYF
TGTGCCAGCTCCTTCGGACCGTTCGACAGAGAAGAGACCCAGTACTTC
>-|TRBV5-5|TRBJ1-6|TRBD1
CASSSWTGGYNSPLHF
TGTGCCAGCAGCTCTTGGACAGGGGGGTATAATTCACCCCTCCACTTT
>few|TRBV5-4|TRBJ1-5|TRBD1
CASSLDRGRDQPQHF
TGTGCCAGCAGCTTGGACAGGGGCAGGGACCAGCCCCAGCATTTT
>once|TRBV20-1|TRBJ1-2|TRBD1
CSASRGQGGNGYTF
TGCAGTGCTAGTAGGGGACAGGGGGGGAATGGCTACACCTTC
>-|TRBV6-5|TRBJ1-1|TRBD1
CASSSARTGTTEAFF
TGTGCCAGCAGTTCCGCCAGGACAGGGACCACTGAAGCTTTCTTT